The 25 T cell receptor beta chains below come from one sample, sequenced in a study of immune evolution from preneoplasia to lung adenocarcinoma. Measured with immunoSEQ multiplex PCR; TCRdb has only the in-frame clones, and not every one. The sample lists roughly 4,200 clones, 82% occurring once. The sample consisted of FFPE adjacent normal lung tissue. The receptors were gathered from an older donor with lung adenocarcinoma.

The chain uses TRBV7-8 and TRBJ2-7, with unresolved D. With 5 bases removed from V and 2 bases from J, the gap between germline ends came to 10 bases. CDR1 and CDR2 (germline): SGHVS, FQNEAQ. The CDR3 length is 13 residues. The CDR3 region is CASSPYIAYEQYF. The CDR3 DNA reads TGTGCCAGCAGCCCCTACATCGCCTACGAGCAGTACTTC.

The gene calls are TRBV5-4 and TRBJ2-7; D gene unclear. Germline lookup yields CDR1 SGHNT and CDR2 YYREEE (reference sequence). The V end lost 0 bases, the J end lost 1 base, and 2 bases lay between the germline ends. This CDR3 contains 12 residues. The CDR3 sequence is CASSLESYEQYF. Written as DNA, the CDR3 is TGTGCCAGCAGCTTGGAATCCTACGAGCAGTACTTC.

The chain uses TRBV28 and TRBJ2-2; TRBD1 agrees at 7 bases. The CDR3 loop spans 15 amino acids. Trimming at V came to 8 bases and at J to 6 bases, leaving 12 bases not matched to a gene. Germline CDR1 MDHEN, CDR2 SYDVKM. The CDR3 loop reads CASFPGQWLSGELFF. The CDR3 DNA reads as TGTGCCAGCTTCCCGGGACAGTGGTTGTCCGGGGAGCTGTTTTTT.

This chain joins TRBV4-2 and TRBJ2-1, with 8 nucleotides matching TRBD2. The germline V gene encodes CDR1 LGHNA and CDR2 YNFKEQ. The CDR3 sequence is 14 residues long. Trimming cost V 8 bases and J 4 bases; bases outside gene matches: 7. This CDR3 reads CASSAGAVYNEQFF. In nucleotides, the CDR3 is TGTGCCAGCTCAGCGGGAGCGGTTTACAATGAGCAGTTCTTC.

The chain links TRBV11-3 to TRBJ2-2; no definite D call. The CDR3 loop spans 13 amino acids. Germline V gene sequence: CDR1 SGHNT, CDR2 YENEEA. V was cut by 0 bases and J by 6 bases, with 5 bases left in between. CDR3 nucleotide sequence: TGTGCCAGCAGCTTAGATTTTGCCGGGGAGCTGTTTTTT. It yields the protein CASSLDFAGELFF.

Only a few counts were recorded for this clone. The chain is built from TRBV30 and TRBJ1-1; D gene uncertain. The length of the CDR3 is 17 residues. V was shortened by 3 bases and J by 1 base, with 21 bases between the two germline ends. Germline lookup yields CDR1 GTSNPN and CDR2 SVGIG (reference sequence). The CDR3 loop is CAWSPRNFGRKNTEAFF. As DNA, the CDR3 is TGTGCCTGGAGCCCAAGAAATTTCGGACGGAAGAACACTGAAGCTTTCTTT. Complete variable domain (other parts from reference TRBV30 and TRBJ1-1): SQTIHQWPATLVQPVGSPLSLECTVEGTSNPNLYWYRQAAGRGLQLLFYSVGIGQISSEVPQNLSASRPQDRQFILSSKKLLLSDSGFYLCAWSPRNFGRKNTEAFFGQGTRLTVV.

The gene calls are TRBV27 and TRBJ2-5; D unclear. Germline V gene sequence: CDR1 MNHEY, CDR2 SMNVEV (reference sequence). Trimming shortened V by 2 bases and J by 5 bases, and 3 bases separated the two germline ends. The length of the CDR3 is 11 residues. The CDR3 reads CASSLGETQYF. CDR3 sequence (DNA): TGTGCCAGCAGTTTAGGGGAGACCCAGTACTTC.

The V call is TRBV5-1, the J call TRBJ2-7; 7 bases are shared with TRBD1. Germline CDR1 SGHRS, CDR2 YFSETQ. The CDR3 runs 13 residues. V dropped 4 bases and J dropped 3; count of bases not matched to a gene: 4. The CDR3 here is CASSPGQNYEQYF. CDR3 sequence (DNA): TGCGCCAGCAGCCCGGGACAGAACTACGAGCAGTACTTC. The variable domain in full, completed from reference TRBV5-1 and TRBJ2-7, reads KAGVTQTPRYLIKTRGQQVTLSCSPISGHRSVSWYQQTPGQGLQFLFEYFSETQRNKGNFPGRFSGRQFSNSRSEMNVSTLELGDSALYLCASSPGQNYEQYFGPGTRLTVT.

This chain connects TRBV5-6 to TRBJ1-2; 11 positions agree with TRBD1. CDR1 SGHDT and CDR2 YYEEEE come from the germline V gene. This CDR3 has 14 amino acids. V dropped 4 bases and J dropped 7; count of bases not matched to a gene: 6. DNA for the CDR3: TGTGCCAGCAGCATCGGACAGGGGGCGGGTGGCTACACCTTC. Amino acid sequence: CASSIGQGAGGYTF.

The genes are TRBV25-1 and TRBJ1-4, with 10 bases lining up with TRBD1. This CDR3 contains 16 residues. Unmatched junction bases numbered 13, after V lost 5 bases and J lost 10 bases. CDR1 MGHDK and CDR2 SYGVNS come from the germline V gene. CDR3 loop: CASSPGQGIRRGKLFF. The CDR3 bases are TGTGCCAGCAGTCCGGGACAGGGGATTAGGAGGGGAAAACTGTTTTTT.

This clone was counted a few times. The rearrangement links TRBV27 to TRBJ2-3; 11 bases align to TRBD1. The germline V gene has CDR1 MNHEY and CDR2 SMNVEV (reference sequence). The CDR3 extends over 15 amino acids. Trimming took 4 bases from V and 4 from J; bases not matched to a gene: 4. The chain's CDR3 is CASSYGQGAADTQYF. CDR3 in DNA: TGTGCCAGCAGTTACGGACAGGGGGCGGCAGATACGCAGTATTTT.

The table lists this clone with a few counts. This rearrangement joins TRBV30 to TRBJ2-2; possible D gene TRBD2, 7 bases. Trimming removed 2 bases from V and 3 bases from J, with 13 bases in between. This CDR3 contains 15 residues. The germline CDR1 and CDR2 sequences are GTSNPN and SVGIG (reference sequence). CDR3 in DNA: TGTGCCTGGAGTCCGGGGGGCTGGGACACCGGGGAGCTGTTTTTT. This translates into CAWSPGGWDTGELFF.

The chain combines TRBV11-2 with TRBJ2-7; D call uncertain. CDR1 is SGHAT, CDR2 FQNNGV, per germline. This CDR3 is built from 14 residues. Trimming pared 5 bases from V and 3 bases from J, leaving 14 bases between. The CDR3 coding sequence is TGTGCCAGCAGCCCCCAGACCGACGGCTACGAGCAGTACTTC. Amino acids: CASSPQTDGYEQYF.

The chain recombines TRBV25-1 with TRBJ2-7, with 10 bases fitting TRBD2. This CDR3 is 16 amino acids long. Looked up from germline, CDR1 is MGHDK and CDR2 is SYGVNS. Trimming removed 2 bases from V and 4 bases from J; junction bases left unmatched: 8. CDR3 nucleotides: TGTGCCAGCAGTGAAGCCACTAGCGGGGCCGGGTACGAGCAGTACTTC. Amino acids: CASSEATSGAGYEQYF.

This chain joins TRBV11-2 and TRBJ2-7; 9 bases map to TRBD2. V was pared by 1 base and J by 2 bases, with 3 bases of the junction left unmatched. CDR1 and CDR2 (germline): SGHAT, FQNNGV. The CDR3 has 15 amino acids. CDR3 bases: TGTGCCAGCAGCTTAGGGGCTAGCGGGGCCTACGAGCAGTACTTC. Translating it yields CASSLGASGAYEQYF.

The CDR3 is CAISGGSREGHNEQFF. The DNA of the CDR3 is TGTGCCATCTCGGGTGGAAGCCGCGAAGGGCACAATGAGCAGTTCTTC. The rearrangement uses TRBV4-2 and TRBJ2-1; D is unresolved. The V gene lost 10 bases and the J gene lost 5 bases, with 24 bases spanning the gap. The CDR3 runs 16 residues. CDR1 is LGHNA and CDR2 is YNFKEQ in the germline V gene.

This chain links TRBV30 with TRBJ2-1; no firm D call. The germline V and J ends were trimmed by 3 bases and 5 bases, with 5 bases remaining between them. The CDR3 totals 11 residues. The V gene's germline CDR1 is GTSNPN and CDR2 SVGIG (reference sequence). The CDR3 region is CAWRLNNEQFF. In nucleotides, the CDR3 is TGTGCCTGGAGATTAAACAATGAGCAGTTCTTC.

The chain employs TRBV2 and TRBJ2-7; tentative D call: TRBD2 (6 bases). Trimming pared 1 base from V and 6 bases from J, leaving 13 bases between. The CDR3 length is 14 residues. The germline gives CDR1 SNHLY, CDR2 FYNNEI. The CDR3, as DNA: TGTGCCAGCAGTGAAGGGCGAGGAGGGTTCGAGCAGTACTTC. This encodes CASSEGRGGFEQYF.

J is TRBJ1-2 and V is TRBV6-1, with 8 bases that match TRBD1. The germline V gene encodes CDR1 MNHNS and CDR2 SASEGT. V dropped 2 bases and J dropped 2; count of bases not matched to a gene: 7. CDR3 length: 16 residues. The CDR3 sequence is CASSENTGGKNYGYTF. The DNA of the CDR3 is TGTGCCAGCAGTGAAAATACAGGGGGAAAGAACTATGGCTACACCTTC.

This clone showed up just a few times. This rearrangement joins TRBV25-1 to TRBJ1-1; possible D gene TRBD1, 5 bases. Per the germline V gene, CDR1 is MGHDK and CDR2 is SYGVNS. V lost 9 bases, J lost 2 bases, and 16 bases lay in between. The length of the CDR3 is 14 residues. Here the CDR3 reads CASYKGGDNTEAFF. Here the CDR3 DNA reads TGTGCCAGTTATAAGGGAGGGGATAACACTGAAGCTTTCTTT. Full variable domain (outside the CDR3, taken from reference TRBV25-1 and TRBJ1-1): EADIYQTPRYLVIGTGKKITLECSQTMGHDKMYWYQQDPGMELHLIHYSYGVNSTEKGDLSSESTVSRIRTEHFPLTLESARPSHTSQYLCASYKGGDNTEAFFGQGTRLTVV.

The V gene is TRBV25-1, the J gene TRBJ1-1; TRBD1 is a possible D gene (5 bases). The germline V gene has CDR1 MGHDK and CDR2 SYGVNS. This CDR3 is built from 13 residues. The germline V and J ends were trimmed by 4 bases and 2 bases, with 8 bases remaining between them. The CDR3 DNA follows: TGTGCCAGCAGTGTCCAGGGTAACACTGAAGCTTTCTTT. Translated, it gives CASSVQGNTEAFF. The full variable domain, with the rest looked up from reference TRBV25-1 and TRBJ1-1, is EADIYQTPRYLVIGTGKKITLECSQTMGHDKMYWYQQDPGMELHLIHYSYGVNSTEKGDLSSESTVSRIRTEHFPLTLESARPSHTSQYLCASSVQGNTEAFFGQGTRLTVV.

This chain uses TRBV11-2 with TRBJ2-1; tentative D call: TRBD2 (6 bases). Germline loops: CDR1 SGHAT, CDR2 FQNNGV. Deletions cut 2 bases from V and 9 bases from J, with 11 bases between. CDR3 length: 13 amino acids. The CDR3 nucleotides are TGTGCCAGCAGCTTATCCGTGGGGGGTGAGCAGTTCTTC. Protein product: CASSLSVGGEQFF.

For the CDR3, the DNA is TGTGCCAGCAGCTCCCACAGGGTGAGAGGTGAAAAACTGTTTTTT. Translated: CASSSHRVRGEKLFF. The gene calls are TRBV7-2 and TRBJ1-4, with D perhaps TRBD1 (6 bases). Germline values: CDR1 SGHTA, CDR2 FQGNSA. V shed 4 bases and J shed 7 bases, with 16 bases lying between them. This CDR3 comprises 15 residues. The whole variable domain, filled in from reference TRBV7-2 and TRBJ1-4, reads GAGVSQSPSNKVTEKGKDVELRCDPISGHTALYWYRQSLGQGLEFLIYFQGNSAPDKSGLPSDRFSAERTGGSVSTLTIQRTQQEDSAVYLCASSSHRVRGEKLFFGSGTQLSVL.

The J gene is TRBJ2-7, the V gene TRBV7-9; the D gene could be TRBD1 or TRBD2 (5 bases each). Trimming pared 2 bases from V and 3 bases from J, leaving 14 bases between. The CDR3 length is 15 residues. The V gene's germline CDR1 is SEHNR and CDR2 FQNEAQ (reference sequence). DNA for the CDR3: TGTGCCAGCAGCTTAAGGGGAGACGGTATCTACGAGCAGTACTTC. Translation gives CASSLRGDGIYEQYF. Full variable domain (remainder filled in from reference TRBV7-9 and TRBJ2-7): DTGVSQNPRHKITKRGQNVTFRCDPISEHNRLYWYRQTLGQGPEFLTYFQNEAQLEKSRLLSDRFSAERPKGSFSTLEIQRTEQGDSAMYLCASSLRGDGIYEQYFGPGTRLTVT.

The V call is TRBV6-5, the J call TRBJ2-6, with D tentatively TRBD1 (6 bases). The CDR3 loop spans 15 amino acids. Trimming removed 4 bases at V and 2 bases at J, with 9 bases between. Germline assignment: CDR1 MNHEY and CDR2 SVGAGI. The CDR3 loop is CASSLRTAGANVLTF. The CDR3 nucleotides are TGTGCCAGCAGTTTAAGGACAGCTGGGGCCAACGTCCTGACTTTC.